What follows are 2 T cell receptor beta chains derived from one specimen sequenced in a study of tumor-infiltrating lymphocytes in primary liver carcinoma. Scientists recovered RNA and DNA together from roughly 21-30 mg of unsorted bulk tissue. A constant-region primer primed TCR beta cDNA synthesis from about 0.45 ug of total RNA. Amplification in three nested multiplex PCR rounds with slightly modified ARM-PCR gave rise to TCR beta libraries. Primers for the first two PCR rounds were TRBV1-TRBV30 forward primers and a C-beta reverse primer (roughly 10 cycles per round). TCRdb called the multiplex PCR reads again in MiXCR, with one record for every CDR3 protein. The sample contains roughly 120,000 distinct CDR3 sequences, roughly 70% of which appear only once. Source material: tumor-adjacent normal liver tissue. The receptors shown here come from a woman aged 55 to 70 with primary liver carcinoma and hepatitis B virus infection.

As concerns this clonotype: One end of the junction does not line up with germline, which may come from a read error. V and J are TRBV20-1 and TRBJ2-7; D remains unclear. CDR1 and CDR2 from the germline V gene are DFQATT and SNEGSKA (reference sequence). The CDR3 consists of 11 residues. For the CDR3, the DNA is TGCAGTGTTTGGGCCTCCTACGAGAAGTATTTC. Its protein product is CSVWASYEKYF.

Details on this clonotype: One end of the junction fails to match germline, which may point to a read error. The genes are TRBV25-1 and TRBJ2-1; 13 bases match TRBD2. The CDR3 is 17 residues long. Germline V gene data show CDR1 as MGHDK and CDR2 as SYGVNS. This CDR3 is CGSSPTLLAGGPREQFF. CDR3 DNA: TGTGGCAGCAGTCCTACCTTACTAGCGGGAGGGCCACGTGAGCAGTTCTTC.